One and the same sample provided the 9 T cell receptor beta chains below, sequenced in a study of T cell repertoires in cytomegalovirus infection. Via MiXCR, TCRdb re-called the reads, giving one row per CDR3 protein. Of around 300,000 distinct CDR3 sequences in the sample, more than 8% were seen once. The sequenced sample was PBMCs. The receptors derive from a human donor in good health (CMV status not recorded). Some clones in this sample may be carry-over from other donors' samples.

This clonotype has a count of ten or more. The rearrangement joins TRBV12-5 to TRBJ1-1, with D possibly matching TRBD1 (5 bases). Germline V lookup: CDR1 LGHNT, CDR2 FRNRAP. V lost 5 bases and J lost 4, with 17 bases in between. The length of the CDR3 is 15 residues. This CDR3 reads CASGHEGPGATEAFF. The CDR3 nucleotides are TGTGCTAGTGGTCACGAGGGCCCTGGGGCCACTGAAGCTTTCTTT.

This clonotype was counted between two and nine times. The rearrangement joins TRBV19 to TRBJ2-1; D remains unclear. Trimming shortened V by 8 bases and J by 6 bases, and 5 bases separated the two germline ends. This CDR3 has 10 amino acids. Germline CDR1 is LNHDA and CDR2 is SQIVND (reference sequence). The CDR3, as DNA: TGTGCCAGTGGTCCCAATGAGCAGTTCTTC. Its protein is CASGPNEQFF.

This chain connects TRBV2 to TRBJ1-5, with D unclear. The V gene lost 1 base and the J gene lost 9 bases, with 19 bases spanning the gap. The CDR3 runs 16 residues. Germline V CDR1 and CDR2: SNHLY, FYNNEI. The CDR3 region has the DNA TGTGCCAGCAGTGAAGAAAGGAGCAGGAGGCTATGGCCCCAGCATTTT. This gives the protein CASSEERSRRLWPQHF. Variable domain in full (rest from reference TRBV2 and TRBJ1-5): EPEVTQTPSHQVTQMGQEVILRCVPISNHLYFYWYRQILGQKVEFLVSFYNNEISEKSEIFDDQFSVERPDGSNFTLKIRSTKLEDSAMYFCASSEERSRRLWPQHFGDGTRLSIL.

This clonotype was picked up many times. CDR3 sequence reads: CASSQEWGAGNTEAFF. The CDR3, as DNA: TGCGCCAGCAGCCAAGAGTGGGGGGCCGGGAACACTGAAGCTTTCTTT. The V call is TRBV4-1, the J call TRBJ1-1; possibly TRBD1 for D (6 bases). The length of the CDR3 is 16 residues. The germline V gene has CDR1 MGHRA and CDR2 YSYEKL. Trimming took 0 bases from V and 1 from J, leaving 12 bases between them.

Worth noting for this clonotype: A clone one base away is much larger, so this may be a read error. This sequence joins TRBV7-2 and TRBJ2-5; 8 bases agree with TRBD1. There are 13 residues in the CDR3. Germline loops: CDR1 SGHTA, CDR2 FQGNSA. Trimming removed 3 bases from V and 13 bases from J; junction bases left unmatched: 10. Here the CDR3 reads CASSLGRGRKLYF. For the CDR3, the DNA is TGTGCCAGCAGCTTGGGCAGGGGGCGCAAACTGTACTTC.

This sequence joins TRBV20-1 and TRBJ2-2; D might be TRBD2 (6 bases). V was trimmed by 3 bases and J by 0 bases, leaving 11 bases between them. The length of the CDR3 is 15 residues. Germline loops: CDR1 DFQATT, CDR2 SNEGSKA (reference sequence). The chain's CDR3 is CSASESGANTGELFF. As DNA, the CDR3 is TGCAGTGCTAGTGAGTCGGGGGCGAACACCGGGGAGCTGTTTTTT.

This clonotype was found many times. The genes are TRBV4-1 and TRBJ1-6; maybe TRBD1 (6 bases). CDR3 length: 18 amino acids. Trimming removed 4 bases from V and 7 bases from J, with 23 bases in between. The germline gives CDR1 MGHRA, CDR2 YSYEKL. Here the CDR3 reads CASSPWPQGPRLNSPLHF. The CDR3 bases are TGCGCCAGCAGCCCGTGGCCACAGGGACCCAGGCTGAATTCACCCCTCCACTTT.

This clonotype was detected many times. This chain uses TRBV28 with TRBJ2-3, with D maybe TRBD2 (6 bases). CDR1 is MDHEN, CDR2 SYDVKM, per germline. The V gene lost 3 bases and the J gene lost 7 bases, with 17 bases spanning the gap. The CDR3 is 15 residues long. CDR3 loop: CASSFSSAGGNTQYF. CDR3 nucleotide sequence: TGTGCCAGCAGTTTTTCCTCCGCCGGGGGTAATACGCAGTATTTT.

This clonotype was seen ten or more times. The CDR3 sequence: CASSPGTGIYSNQPQHF. The CDR3 DNA reads as TGTGCCAGCAGCCCCGGGACAGGGATTTATAGCAATCAGCCCCAGCATTTT. This chain uses TRBV12-3 or TRBV12-4 with TRBJ1-5, with TRBD1 identical over 9 bases. V dropped 6 bases and J dropped 0; count of bases not matched to a gene: 9. This CDR3 has 17 amino acids.